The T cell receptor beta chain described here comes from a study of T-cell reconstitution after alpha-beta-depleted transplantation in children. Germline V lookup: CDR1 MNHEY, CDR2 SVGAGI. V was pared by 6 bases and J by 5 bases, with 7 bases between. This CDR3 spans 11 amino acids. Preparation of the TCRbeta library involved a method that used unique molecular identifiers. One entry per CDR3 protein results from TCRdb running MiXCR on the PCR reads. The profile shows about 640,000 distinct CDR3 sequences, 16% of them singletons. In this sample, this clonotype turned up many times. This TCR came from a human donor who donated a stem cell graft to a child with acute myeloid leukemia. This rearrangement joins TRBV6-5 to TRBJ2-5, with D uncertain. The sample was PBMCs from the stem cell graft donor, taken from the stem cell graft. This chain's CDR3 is CASRVWETQYF. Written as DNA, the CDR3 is TGTGCCAGCAGGGTTTGGGAGACCCAGTACTTC.